This T cell receptor beta chain was retrieved from a study of glioma-infiltrating T cells after dendritic cell vaccination. Study information: Samples are from glioblastoma patients in Phase I and II dendritic cell vaccine trials. Monocyte-derived dendritic cells, cultured approximately 7 days with IL-4 and GM-CSF, were pulsed with autologous tumor lysate. Study-level results: The cohort had few patients with full blood and tumor sets.

Sample time point: after dendritic cell vaccination, including at tumor progression/relapse. Patients had residual fresh-frozen tumor tissue and more than two years of survival data. Looked up from germline, CDR1 is LNHDA and CDR2 is SQIVND (reference sequence). CDR3 size: 14 residues. The V gene lost 6 bases and the J gene lost 0 bases, with 12 bases spanning the gap. A remark on this clone: Its antigen remains unidentified.

Clones were read by immunoSEQ multiplex PCR, and TCRdb kept only the in-frame ones, dropping some. The sample consists of 85,000 or so clones, 85% of them appearing once. The chain joins TRBV19 to TRBJ2-7; TRBD2 is a possible D gene (5 bases). This clonotype was sampled from a human donor with glioblastoma. This specimen was blood, taken after dendritic cell vaccination. The CDR3 DNA reads TGTGCCAGTAGCCGGGATCCACTCTCCTACGAGCAGTACTTC. Its translation: CASSRDPLSYEQYF.